The source of this TCR beta chain is a study of cytomegalovirus exposure and HLA in healthy donors. Overall study results and limits: Donors belonging to an Asian-associated ancestry cluster reportedly showed fewer N-insertions in productive TCRs than the 666-donor mean, according to what a later analysis found. According to the study, around 180 TCR beta chains were cytomegalovirus-associated.

CDR3 length: 14 residues. Unmatched junction bases numbered 2, after V lost 5 bases and J lost 4 bases. Germline CDR1 reads SGHAT; CDR2 reads FQNNGV. As for this clone: What it binds is unknown.

PCR involved 60 Vbeta and 13 Jbeta primers. Using immunoSEQ multiplex PCR, the repertoire was profiled, and TCRdb retains in-frame clones only, with some absent. The sample contains over 100,000 clones, roughly 80% of which appear only once. Sequencing was carried out using PBMCs. The chain links TRBV11-2 to TRBJ2-5, with 12 bases that match TRBD1. The TCR comes from a female donor in good health and CMV-seronegative. The CDR3 loop is CASSPGQGAETQYF. The CDR3 DNA reads TGTGCCAGCAGCCCGGGACAGGGGGCAGAGACCCAGTACTTC.